This record concerns one T cell receptor beta chain sequence. The data derive from a study of blood T cell repertoires in COVID-19. In the study overall: Collection of acute and convalescent COVID-19 samples took place in the United States, Italy and Spain. PBMCs, B-cell-depleted T cells, or T cells were the source of the cDNA or gDNA that made up the material.

Germline CDR1 and CDR2: KGHDR and SFDVKD. The CDR3 totals 14 residues. The ends were cut back, 4 bases at V and 6 bases at J, with 12 bases in the middle. Authors' processing steps: Scientists estimated how many nucleated cells there were by amplifying reference gene primers. The data were produced by immunoSEQ multiplex PCR, yet TCRdb's version contains in-frame clones alone and is incomplete. V and J calls and clone size are copied from that table; D and trimming were computed from the DNA. The repertoire has approximately 200,000 clones, around three quarters of them found once; the top ten carry around a sixth.

This sequence was found in a man in his sixties with active or convalescent COVID-19. What was sequenced was peripheral blood. This rearrangement joins TRBV24-1 to TRBJ2-4, with D possibly matching TRBD2 (6 bases). CDR3 amino acids: CATSDREVGNIQYF. CDR3 nucleotide sequence: TGTGCCACCAGTGACAGGGAGGTCGGAAACATTCAGTACTTC.